This T cell receptor (beta chain) was captured by sequencing in a study of STAT5B mutations in CD4+ large granular lymphocyte leukemia. With regard to this clone: Its antigen is not identified.

This was a survey-level run. Per the authors' pipeline: A productive frequency of 2.59 x 10-5 was the lowest detectable. Sequencing used immunoSEQ multiplex PCR; TCRdb keeps in-frame clones, though not all of them. D and trimming were read from the DNA, whereas the V and J calls and clone size are those reported in that table. The sample yields 23,000 or so clones, roughly 75% seen once. Trimming took 0 bases from V and 3 from J; bases not matched to a gene: 10. The CDR3 contains 17 residues. Germline CDR1 and CDR2: SEHNR and FQNEAQ (reference sequence). Broader study findings: No patients shared main leukemic clonotypes, though roughly 27% appeared at low frequency elsewhere.

The clonotype was recovered from a human donor in good health. The source material was CD4+ T cells from blood buffy coats. The chain uses TRBV7-9 and TRBJ2-5, with 7 positions matching TRBD1. CDR3 sequence: CASSLAYTGVIEETQYF. CDR3 sequence (DNA): TGTGCCAGCAGCTTAGCGTATACAGGGGTGATAGAAGAGACCCAGTACTTC.